This TCR beta chain comes out of a study of response to subunit inactivated influenza vaccine. Study-wide results and limits: It was the authors' suggestion that each seasonal influenza vaccination recruits few new T cells.

Germline CDR1 is SGHRS and CDR2 is YFSETQ. There are 21 residues in the CDR3. With 3 bases removed from V and 3 bases from J, the gap between germline ends came to 30 bases. Using its own MiXCR run on the RT-PCR reads, TCRdb lists one record per CDR3 protein. The sample carries hundreds of thousands of distinct CDR3 sequences, roughly 13% recorded once. This clonotype was detected a few times. The antigen is not known. The V gene is TRBV5-1, the J gene TRBJ2-2; D is perhaps TRBD1 (6 bases). The material was PBMCs from blood, obtained 14 to 15 days before vaccination. The sequence was obtained from a man between 50 and 59 years old who received an inactivated influenza vaccine. CDR3 protein: CASSSPKIGRGAHEDTGELFF. In DNA form, the CDR3 reads TGCGCCAGCAGCTCCCCGAAGATCGGCAGGGGTGCCCATGAGGACACCGGGGAGCTGTTTTTT.